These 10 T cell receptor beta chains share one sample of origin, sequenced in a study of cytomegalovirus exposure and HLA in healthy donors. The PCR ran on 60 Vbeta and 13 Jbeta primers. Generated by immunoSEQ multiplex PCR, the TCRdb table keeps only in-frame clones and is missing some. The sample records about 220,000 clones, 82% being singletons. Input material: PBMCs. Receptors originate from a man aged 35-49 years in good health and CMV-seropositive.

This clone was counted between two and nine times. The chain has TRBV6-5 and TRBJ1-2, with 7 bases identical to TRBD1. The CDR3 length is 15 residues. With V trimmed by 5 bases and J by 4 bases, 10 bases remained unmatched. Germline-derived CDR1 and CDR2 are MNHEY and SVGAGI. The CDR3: CASSTRPGGGYGYTF. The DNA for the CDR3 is TGTGCCAGCAGTACTCGGCCAGGGGGAGGCTATGGCTACACCTTC.

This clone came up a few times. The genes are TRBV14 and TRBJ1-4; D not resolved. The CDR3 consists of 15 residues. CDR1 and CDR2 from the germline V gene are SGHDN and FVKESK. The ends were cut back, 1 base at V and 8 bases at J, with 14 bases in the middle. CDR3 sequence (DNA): TGTGCCAGCAGCCAAGGGTACGGAGTTACCGAAAAACTGTTTTTT. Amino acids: CASSQGYGVTEKLFF.

CDR3: CASSFSFTSTDTQYF. DNA of the CDR3: TGTGCCAGCAGCTTTTCCTTTACTAGCACAGATACGCAGTATTTT. V gene TRBV7-7 combines with J gene TRBJ2-3; D unclear. This CDR3 comprises 15 residues. Germline V gene lookup returns CDR1 SSHAT and CDR2 FNYEAQ (reference sequence). The V end was cut by 3 bases, the J end by 0 bases, with 10 bases between. The full variable domain, in which reference TRBV7-7 and TRBJ2-3 provide the parts outside the CDR3, is GAGVSQSPRYKVTKRGQDVTLRCDPISSHATLYWYQQALGQGPEFLTYFNYEAQPDKSGLPSDRFSAERPEGSISTLTIQRTEQRDSAMYRCASSFSFTSTDTQYFGPGTRLTVL.

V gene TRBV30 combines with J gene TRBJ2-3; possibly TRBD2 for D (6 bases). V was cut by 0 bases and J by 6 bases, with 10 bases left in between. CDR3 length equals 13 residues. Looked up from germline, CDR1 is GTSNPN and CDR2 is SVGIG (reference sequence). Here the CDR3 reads CAWSVRERDTQYF. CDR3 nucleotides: TGTGCCTGGAGTGTACGGGAGAGGGATACGCAGTATTTT.

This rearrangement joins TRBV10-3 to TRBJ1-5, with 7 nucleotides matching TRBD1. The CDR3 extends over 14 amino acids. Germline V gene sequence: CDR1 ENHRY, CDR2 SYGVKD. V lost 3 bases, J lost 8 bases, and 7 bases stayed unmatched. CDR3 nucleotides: TGTGCCATCAGTGAAGGGGGCCAGGGGGAGCCCCAGCATTTT. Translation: CAISEGGQGEPQHF.

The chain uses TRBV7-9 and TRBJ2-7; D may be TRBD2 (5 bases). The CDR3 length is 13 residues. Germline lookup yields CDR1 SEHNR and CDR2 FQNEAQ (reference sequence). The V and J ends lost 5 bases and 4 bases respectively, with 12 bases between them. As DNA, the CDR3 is TGTGCCAGCAGCCAGGACTCACCGTACGAGCAGTACTTC. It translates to CASSQDSPYEQYF.

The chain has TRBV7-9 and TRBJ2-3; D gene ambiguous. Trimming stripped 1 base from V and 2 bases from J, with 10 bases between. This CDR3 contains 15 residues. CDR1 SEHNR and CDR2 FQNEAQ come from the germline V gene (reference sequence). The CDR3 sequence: CASSLDHSLTDTQYF. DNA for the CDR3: TGTGCCAGCAGCTTAGATCATAGCCTCACAGATACGCAGTATTTT.

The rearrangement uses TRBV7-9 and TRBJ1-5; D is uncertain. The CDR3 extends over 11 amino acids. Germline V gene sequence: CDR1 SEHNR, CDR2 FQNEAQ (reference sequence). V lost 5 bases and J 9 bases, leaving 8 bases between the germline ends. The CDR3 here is CASSREGPQHF. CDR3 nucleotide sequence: TGTGCCAGCAGCCGGGAGGGGCCCCAGCATTTT.

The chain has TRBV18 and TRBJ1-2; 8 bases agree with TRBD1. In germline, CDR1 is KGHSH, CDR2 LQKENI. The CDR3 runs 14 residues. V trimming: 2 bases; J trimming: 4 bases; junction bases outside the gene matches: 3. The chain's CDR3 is CASSPVGTGYGYTF. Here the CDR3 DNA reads TGTGCCAGCTCACCAGTCGGGACAGGCTATGGCTACACCTTC.

The CDR3 loop is CASSELQNRGGAEAFF. CDR3 coding DNA: TGTGCCAGCAGTGAACTCCAAAATCGTGGGGGCGCTGAAGCTTTCTTT. This chain links TRBV25-1 with TRBJ1-1; D may be TRBD1 (6 bases). Germline V gene sequence: CDR1 MGHDK, CDR2 SYGVNS. The length of the CDR3 is 16 residues. V was cut by 2 bases and J by 6 bases, with 19 bases left in between.